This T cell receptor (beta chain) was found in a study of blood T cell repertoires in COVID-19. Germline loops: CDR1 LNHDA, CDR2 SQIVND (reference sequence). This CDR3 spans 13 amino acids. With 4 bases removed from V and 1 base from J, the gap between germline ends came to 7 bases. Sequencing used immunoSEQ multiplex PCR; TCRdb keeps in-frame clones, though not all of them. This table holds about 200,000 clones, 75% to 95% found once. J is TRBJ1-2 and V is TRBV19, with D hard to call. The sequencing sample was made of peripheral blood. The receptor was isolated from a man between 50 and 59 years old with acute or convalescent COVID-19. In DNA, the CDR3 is TGTGCCAGTAGTAGGGCCTTTAACTATGGCTACACCTTC. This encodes CASSRAFNYGYTF.